Each of the 22 T cell receptor beta chains below was sequenced from the same sample in a study of T-cell reconstitution after alpha-beta-depleted transplantation in children. Unique molecular identifiers were used to barcode this TCRbeta library. MiXCR, run by TCRdb on the PCR reads, gives a single entry per CDR3 protein. This table has some 290,000 distinct CDR3 sequences, 9.9% appearing once. Sequencing used PBMCs from the stem cell graft donor, obtained from the stem cell graft. The receptors derive from a human donor who donated a stem cell graft to a child with SCID.

Ten or more counts support this clonotype. The rearrangement links TRBV12-3 or TRBV12-4 to TRBJ1-2; 9 bases match TRBD1. With 9 bases clipped from V and 8 bases from J, the junction kept 10 bases outside the gene matches. The CDR3 loop spans 13 amino acids. The CDR3 protein is CASGWTGVDGYTF. The CDR3 DNA reads as TGTGCCAGTGGTTGGACAGGGGTAGACGGCTACACCTTC.

A few counts support this clonotype. The chain uses TRBV20-1 and TRBJ2-1; 10 nucleotides match TRBD1. The CDR3 loop spans 16 amino acids. After removal of 5 bases from V and 5 bases from J, the junction contained 12 bases not matched to a gene. Germline V gene data show CDR1 as DFQATT and CDR2 as SNEGSKA (reference sequence). CDR3 residues: CSAPNFGQGGNNEQFF. The CDR3 DNA is TGCAGTGCTCCTAATTTCGGACAGGGGGGAAACAATGAGCAGTTCTTC.

This chain links TRBV7-6 with TRBJ1-5; D remains ambiguous. Trimming removed 0 bases from V and 9 bases from J, with 12 bases in between. This CDR3 spans 14 amino acids. The germline gives CDR1 SGHVS, CDR2 FNYEAQ. The CDR3 here is CASSLALSSRPQHF. CDR3 DNA sequence: TGTGCCAGCAGCTTAGCGCTATCCTCGCGGCCCCAGCATTTT.

This clonotype has only a few counts. The chain recombines TRBV4-2 with TRBJ2-7; 8 bases map to TRBD2. This CDR3 is 16 amino acids long. Germline loops: CDR1 LGHNA, CDR2 YNFKEQ. V gave up 0 bases and J gave up 2 bases; unmatched junction bases: 6. The DNA for the CDR3 is TGTGCCAGCAGCCAAGAAGTAGCGGGGATAACCTACGAGCAGTACTTC. It translates to CASSQEVAGITYEQYF.

The rearrangement links TRBV9 to TRBJ2-7; the match to TRBD1 covers 7 bases. Germline CDR1 SGDLS, CDR2 YYNGEE. This CDR3 has 15 amino acids. V shed 0 bases, J shed 5 bases, and the junction held 8 bases outside the gene matches. This chain's CDR3 is CASSVGLTGADEQYF. DNA for the CDR3: TGTGCCAGCAGCGTAGGTCTCACAGGGGCTGACGAGCAGTACTTC.

This rearrangement joins TRBV10-3 to TRBJ1-5; 9 nucleotides align to TRBD1. Looked up from germline, CDR1 is ENHRY and CDR2 is SYGVKD. The CDR3 extends over 15 amino acids. J was trimmed by 6 bases and V by 3 bases; bases with no gene match: 6. CDR3 amino acids: CAISDLQGAGQPQHF. The CDR3 bases are TGTGCCATCAGTGACCTACAGGGGGCTGGTCAGCCCCAGCATTTT.

The rearrangement links TRBV12-3 or TRBV12-4 to TRBJ1-5; D gene ambiguous. This CDR3 comprises 13 residues. The V end was cut by 5 bases, the J end by 4 bases, with 9 bases between. CDR3 nucleotides: TGTGCCAGCAGTCCTCTACCTAATCAGCCCCAGCATTTT. Protein product: CASSPLPNQPQHF.

There are a few counts of this clonotype. The rearrangement uses TRBV10-3 and TRBJ2-1; 7 bases align to TRBD2. The germline V gene has CDR1 ENHRY and CDR2 SYGVKD. The V and J ends lost 4 bases and 12 bases, in that order; junction bases with no gene match: 3. The CDR3 extends over 11 amino acids. The CDR3 DNA is TGTGCCATCAGTGGGCGCGGGGGGCAGTTCTTC. This codes for CAISGRGGQFF.

This clonotype was observed a handful of times. This chain uses TRBV29-1 with TRBJ2-5, with D perhaps TRBD2 (5 bases). This CDR3 comprises 10 residues. Per germline, CDR1 SQVTM and CDR2 ANQGSEA. V was cut by 7 bases and J by 5 bases, with 8 bases left in between. The CDR3, as DNA: TGCAGCGGGAGGACGGAGACCCAGTACTTC. The encoded protein is CSGRTETQYF.

About this clonotype itself: The junction departs from the called germline gene at one end, perhaps through a read error. The rearrangement joins TRBV20-1 to TRBJ1-1; maybe TRBD1 (5 bases). The V gene's germline CDR1 is DFQATT and CDR2 SNEGSKA (reference sequence). There are 16 residues in the CDR3. The CDR3 loop reads CCARGASVGTYTEAFF. DNA of the CDR3: TGCTGTGCTAGAGGCGCTTCTGTTGGGACTTACACTGAAGCTTTCTTT.

This clonotype was observed at least ten times. V gene TRBV11-2 combines with J gene TRBJ2-5; no definite D call. CDR1 and CDR2 from the germline V gene are SGHAT and FQNNGV. CDR3 length: 14 amino acids. Trimming stripped 3 bases from V and 2 bases from J, with 10 bases between. CDR3 DNA: TGTGCCAGCAGCTTCGGGTCGCTGCAAGAGACCCAGTACTTC. Translating it yields CASSFGSLQETQYF.

This clonotype showed up just a few times. CDR3 region: CASSLAGSQYEQYF. The CDR3 DNA reads TGCGCCAGCAGCTTGGCGGGATCTCAATACGAGCAGTACTTC. This chain joins TRBV5-1 and TRBJ2-7; possibly TRBD2 for D (5 bases). Trimming took off 0 bases at V and 4 bases at J, with 11 bases between the two ends. Germline V gene data show CDR1 as SGHRS and CDR2 as YFSETQ. The CDR3 has 14 amino acids.

This clonotype was seen more than once but under ten times. The rearrangement links TRBV12-3 or TRBV12-4 to TRBJ2-5; the match to TRBD2 covers 9 bases. This CDR3 contains 17 residues. Trimming removed 7 bases from V and 5 bases from J; junction bases left unmatched: 17. In DNA, the CDR3 is TGTGCCAGCAACCTTCGGGGTAGCGGGGGCCAAAGGGAGACCCAGTACTTC. Its translation: CASNLRGSGGQRETQYF.

This clonotype was counted ten times or more. The chain couples TRBV7-9 to TRBJ2-7; D is tentatively TRBD1 or TRBD2 (5 bases each). Germline V lookup: CDR1 SEHNR, CDR2 FQNEAQ (reference sequence). V was clipped by 4 bases and J by 6 bases, with 13 bases between them. This CDR3 has 13 residues. CDR3 sequence reads: CASSYGTPGEQYF. CDR3 nucleotides: TGTGCCAGCAGCTACGGGACCCCTGGCGAGCAGTACTTC.

This clonotype has a handful of counts. The chain couples TRBV5-6 to TRBJ2-3, with TRBD1 as a possible D gene (6 bases). Germline CDR1 reads SGHDT; CDR2 reads YYEEEE. V was shortened by 0 bases and J by 1 base, with 21 bases between the two germline ends. This CDR3 has 19 amino acids. As DNA, the CDR3 is TGTGCCAGCAGCTTGGACAGGGATTTCCCCGGGTGGGGCACAGATACGCAGTATTTT. As protein: CASSLDRDFPGWGTDTQYF.

This chain links TRBV4-1 with TRBJ1-6; a possible D gene is TRBD1 (5 bases). The CDR3 extends over 13 amino acids. V lost 3 bases, J lost 7 bases, and 7 bases lay in between. Germline CDR1 MGHRA, CDR2 YSYEKL. The CDR3 reads CASSQGGNSPLHF. The CDR3 DNA is TGCGCCAGCAGCCAGGGGGGGAATTCACCCCTCCACTTT.

V is TRBV29-1 and J is TRBJ2-7; 8 bases fit TRBD1. V dropped 4 bases and J dropped 3; count of bases not matched to a gene: 11. The CDR3 runs 15 residues. CDR1 is SQVTM, CDR2 ANQGSEA, per germline. CDR3 loop: CSVGGLTGAFYEQYF. CDR3 coding DNA: TGCAGCGTTGGAGGGTTGACAGGGGCTTTCTACGAGCAGTACTTC.

This clonotype was observed a handful of times. The rearrangement links TRBV20-1 to TRBJ2-5, with D unresolved. Trimming took 2 bases from V and 3 from J, leaving 7 bases between them. The length of the CDR3 is 12 residues. Germline assignment: CDR1 DFQATT and CDR2 SNEGSKA (reference sequence). CDR3 loop: CSARRTEETQYF. The CDR3 DNA is TGCAGTGCTAGACGCACTGAAGAGACCCAGTACTTC.

The V and J genes are TRBV5-8 and TRBJ2-5, with a tentative D call TRBD2 (5 bases). Germline assignment: CDR1 SGHTS and CDR2 YDEGEE. Trimming pared 2 bases from V and 5 bases from J, leaving 16 bases between. This CDR3 is 15 amino acids long. The CDR3 protein is CASSLNGARGETQYF. The DNA of the CDR3 is TGTGCCAGCAGCTTAAACGGAGCACGAGGGGAGACCCAGTACTTC.

This clonotype came up a few times. V is TRBV10-3 and J is TRBJ2-3; 8 bases fit TRBD1. V trimming: 6 bases; J trimming: 0 bases; junction bases outside the gene matches: 2. The CDR3 covers 14 residues. The germline V gene encodes CDR1 ENHRY and CDR2 SYGVKD. CDR3 nucleotides: TGTGCCATCAGCGGGGACAGGAGCACAGATACGCAGTATTTT. Translation: CAISGDRSTDTQYF.

This clonotype was picked up a small number of times. The chain has TRBV12-3 or TRBV12-4 and TRBJ1-5; 12 bases are a match to TRBD1. V was clipped by 6 bases and J by 4 bases; unmatched bases: 4. The CDR3 loop spans 15 amino acids. This chain's CDR3 is CASRGQGAGNQPQHF. Here the CDR3 DNA reads TGTGCCAGCAGGGGACAGGGGGCAGGAAATCAGCCCCAGCATTTT.

This clonotype was observed a few times. The chain recombines TRBV2 with TRBJ2-1; no firm D call. Trimming shortened V by 0 bases and J by 7 bases, and 13 bases separated the two germline ends. Germline CDR1 SNHLY, CDR2 FYNNEI. This CDR3 region has 15 residues. The CDR3 loop is CASSEALQAWNEQFF. The CDR3 bases are TGTGCCAGCAGTGAAGCGCTTCAGGCCTGGAATGAGCAGTTCTTC.